This section outlines one T cell receptor beta chain sequence together with its context. V lost 2 bases, J lost 6 bases, and 5 bases stayed unmatched. Germline CDR1 is SGHDT and CDR2 is YYEEEE. CDR3 length: 14 amino acids. The sample belongs to a study of CD8 T cells in Susac syndrome. Random hexamers primed reverse transcription of 0.5 to 1 ug RNA. Coverage of TCR beta CDR3 amplification by immunoSEQ multiplex PCR extended to 54 Vbeta and 13 Jbeta. TCRdb re-analysed the immunoSEQ multiplex PCR reads in MiXCR, keeping a single row per CDR3 protein. The sample has 350,000 to 550,000 distinct CDR3 sequences; around 85% are singletons. Peripheral blood CD8+ and CD4+ T cells were profiled by TCR beta sequencing. The multiple sclerosis control group was made up of treatment-naive patients with stable or active relapsing-remitting disease. Negative isolation yielded the CD8+ and CD4+ T cells, while FACS enriched the TEMRA cells.

The chain recombines TRBV5-6 with TRBJ2-1, with 7 positions matching TRBD1. Sample: CD8+ T cells from PBMCs. The TCR was taken from a human donor with multiple sclerosis. The CDR3 loop is CASSLSAGGNEQFF. Written as DNA, the CDR3 is TGTGCCAGCAGCTTATCGGCAGGGGGCAATGAGCAGTTCTTC.